This TCR beta chain derives from a study of shared clonotypes between healthy human individuals. Background on the study: Each donor's CD8 memory used one plate, CD8 naive two, each CD4 subset three.

Clones were read by immunoSEQ multiplex PCR, and TCRdb kept only the in-frame ones, dropping some. The top ten hold approximately 1.5% of the sample, which has nearly 1 million clones, approximately 80% seen once. The V segment lost 5 bases and the J segment 3 bases; nucleotides outside the gene matches: 6. The CDR3 runs 15 residues. Germline V CDR1 and CDR2: SGHVS, FQNEAQ. In the CD4+ fraction, cells were divided into CD45RA+ naive and CD45RA-negative memory subsets. The specimen was memory CD4+ T cells sorted from blood. As for subset: CD45RA-negative fraction. J is TRBJ2-4 and V is TRBV7-8; 8 nucleotides agree with TRBD2. This sequence originates from a man aged 18 to 30 in good health. The CDR3 DNA sequence: TGTGCCAGCAGCCCGGGGGGGCCGGGCAAAAACATTCAGTACTTC. Protein: CASSPGGPGKNIQYF.